This T cell receptor (beta chain) was sequenced in a study of T cell responses to AZD1222 COVID-19 vaccine. Study summary: Pooled in the analysis were second doses at about 4 or about 12 weeks. Notes on the study in general: Donors were chiefly white British, with a greater number of females, and clonal diversity was perhaps underestimated. After the peak T cell response, and only then, were repertoires sampled. Receipt of two AZD1222 doses was followed by a rise in Spike-specific TCR breadth and depth.

To note about this clone: Its antigen is as yet unknown.

TCRdb's table, derived via immunoSEQ multiplex PCR, lists solely in-frame clones and lacks some. The repertoire holds 200,000 or so clones, with around 92% as singletons. The sample consisted of peripheral blood, taken on day 0 of AZD1222 vaccination. The sequence was collected from an adult in good health.

The CDR3 region is CASSRAPGNTIYF. The CDR3 nucleotides are TGTGCCAGTAGCAGGGCTCCTGGAAACACCATATATTTT. The chain uses TRBV19 and TRBJ1-3, with D possibly TRBD1 on 5 matching bases. Trimming shortened V by 6 bases and J by 2 bases, and 8 bases separated the two germline ends. Germline V CDR1 and CDR2: LNHDA, SQIVND (reference sequence). This CDR3 spans 13 amino acids.